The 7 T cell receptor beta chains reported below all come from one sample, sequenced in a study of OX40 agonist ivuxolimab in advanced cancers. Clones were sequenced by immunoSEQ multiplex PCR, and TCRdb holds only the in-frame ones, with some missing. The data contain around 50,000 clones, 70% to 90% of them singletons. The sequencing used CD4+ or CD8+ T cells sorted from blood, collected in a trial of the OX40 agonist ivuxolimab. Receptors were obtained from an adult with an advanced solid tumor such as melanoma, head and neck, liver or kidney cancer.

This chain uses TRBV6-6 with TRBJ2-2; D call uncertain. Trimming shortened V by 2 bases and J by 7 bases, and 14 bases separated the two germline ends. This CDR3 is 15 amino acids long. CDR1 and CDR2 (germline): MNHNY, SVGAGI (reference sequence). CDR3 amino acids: CASSYPARVGGELFF. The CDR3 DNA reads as TGTGCCAGCAGTTACCCCGCCCGCGTCGGCGGGGAGCTGTTTTTT.

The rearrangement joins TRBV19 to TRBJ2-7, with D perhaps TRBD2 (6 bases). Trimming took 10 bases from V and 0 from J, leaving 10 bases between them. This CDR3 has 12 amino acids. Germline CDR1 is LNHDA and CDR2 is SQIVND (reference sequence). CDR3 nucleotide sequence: TGTGCCACAACGGACTACTCCTACGAGCAGTACTTC. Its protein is CATTDYSYEQYF.

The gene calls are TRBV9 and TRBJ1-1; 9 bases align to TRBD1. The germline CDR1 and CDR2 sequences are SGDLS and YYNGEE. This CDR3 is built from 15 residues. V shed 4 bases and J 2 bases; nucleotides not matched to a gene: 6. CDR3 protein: CASSKWDRDNTEAFF. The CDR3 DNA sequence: TGTGCCAGCAGCAAATGGGACAGGGACAACACTGAAGCTTTCTTT.

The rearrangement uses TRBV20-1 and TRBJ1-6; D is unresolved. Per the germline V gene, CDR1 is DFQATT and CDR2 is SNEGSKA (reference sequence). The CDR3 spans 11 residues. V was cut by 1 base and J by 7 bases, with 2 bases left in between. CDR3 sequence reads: CSARGNSPLHF. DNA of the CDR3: TGCAGTGCTAGAGGAAATTCACCCCTCCACTTT.

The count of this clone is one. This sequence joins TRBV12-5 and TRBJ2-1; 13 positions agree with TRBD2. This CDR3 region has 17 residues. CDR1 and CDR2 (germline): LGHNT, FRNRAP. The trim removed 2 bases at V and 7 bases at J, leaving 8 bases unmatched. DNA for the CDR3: TGTGCTAGTGGTTTGCAAACTAGCGGGAGGGCCAGTAATGAGCAGTTCTTC. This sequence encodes CASGLQTSGRASNEQFF.

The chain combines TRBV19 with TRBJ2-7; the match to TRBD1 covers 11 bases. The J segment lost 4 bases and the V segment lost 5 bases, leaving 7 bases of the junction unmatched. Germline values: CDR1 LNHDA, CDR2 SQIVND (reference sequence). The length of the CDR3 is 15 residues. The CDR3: CASSLRTGGYYEQYF. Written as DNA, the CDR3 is TGTGCCAGTAGTTTGCGGACAGGGGGCTATTACGAGCAGTACTTC.

Here the CDR3 DNA reads TGTGCCAGCAGGGGGACAGTAGGTTATCAGCCCCAGCATTTT. Encoded protein: CASRGTVGYQPQHF. The chain joins TRBV2 to TRBJ1-5; 7 bases are a match to TRBD1. The ends lost 6 bases at V and 5 bases at J; junction bases unmatched: 7. Looked up from germline, CDR1 is SNHLY and CDR2 is FYNNEI. The CDR3 has 14 residues.